The rows below give T cell receptor beta chains drawn from one sample of a study of shared clonotypes between healthy human individuals. Sequencing used immunoSEQ multiplex PCR; TCRdb keeps in-frame clones, though not all of them. The sample has some 900,000 clones; 76% are singletons. The sequenced sample was memory CD4+ T cells sorted from blood. The receptors come from a man younger than 35 in good health. The CDR3 runs from the conserved cysteine through the conserved F or W. The size entry is marked missing in some rows and otherwise reads once, few, many or a size class.

cdr3_aa j_call clone_size v_call
CASTLGRAYEQYF TRBJ2-7 - TRBV6-5
CASSLGPSTDTQYF TRBJ2-3 few TRBV7-9
CASSPGGGEAFF TRBJ1-1 - TRBV25-1
CASSLGSGYYNEQFF TRBJ2-1 - TRBV5-4
CASRGAGGIYEQYF TRBJ2-7 - TRBV2
CASSRGGDSNQPQHF TRBJ1-5 - TRBV28
CASSPQLRGPQHF TRBJ1-5 few TRBV27
CASSLDQGLTEAFF TRBJ1-1 - TRBV7-9
CATGLAGVTDTQYF TRBJ2-3 - TRBV10-3
CASKPGNTGELFF TRBJ2-2 - TRBV6-5
CASSYFSNTGELFF TRBJ2-2 - TRBV6-6
CASSAGYVGEQYF TRBJ2-7 few TRBV5-1
CASSLGFGGSSGNTIYF TRBJ1-3 - TRBV27
CASSSVRRTDTQYF TRBJ2-3 - TRBV7-9
CASSMPGTGSNEQYF TRBJ2-7 - TRBV28
CASSLGPSPGLTYEQYF TRBJ2-7 few TRBV5-6
CSVETYQEEKLFF TRBJ1-4 - TRBV29-1
CASSFNLGTRSSYEQYF TRBJ2-7 - TRBV7-8
CASSLDRIGSYNEQFF TRBJ2-1 - TRBV7-3
CASSIAGSVNTEAFF TRBJ1-1 - TRBV19
CASSTGLAKEQFF TRBJ2-1 - TRBV7-2
CASSPTAQAGANVLTF TRBJ2-6 - TRBV18
CASSPGGGLAQDTQYF TRBJ2-3 - TRBV5-1
CASSFGTVNYGYTF TRBJ1-2 - TRBV5-6
CASSWTGNNSPLHF TRBJ1-6 once TRBV28
CASSPKRDYEQYF TRBJ2-7 - TRBV18
CASSLDGGRGEQYF TRBJ2-7 few TRBV7-2
CASSLVYRGYTEAFF TRBJ1-1 - TRBV5-6
CASSYKRQGTVYGYTF TRBJ1-2 - TRBV6-5
CASRSRGPDSYNSPLHF TRBJ1-6 - TRBV28
CASNLGGRGGSPLHF TRBJ1-6 - TRBV27
CASSYLSGDGYTF TRBJ1-2 - TRBV6-5
CASSLVLAGGQRYNEQFF TRBJ2-1 few TRBV5-5
CASSLVDRGNQPQHF TRBJ1-5 - TRBV7-8
CASSKRDRVWGQYF TRBJ2-7 - TRBV5-6
CASSRDWNSPLHF TRBJ1-6 - TRBV7-6
CAWRTDQASETF TRBJ1-2 - TRBV30
CAITPAGEPDTQYF TRBJ2-3 - TRBV10-3
CASSFRRTGFGNTIYF TRBJ1-3 - TRBV13
CASSAGLAGTGELFF TRBJ2-2 - TRBV7-2
CASSLGAGTSGDNEQFF TRBJ2-1 - TRBV11-3
CASLKRGGDTQYF TRBJ2-3 - TRBV6-1
CASSVEGRPETQYF TRBJ2-5 few TRBV9
CASSRLAGEEFF TRBJ2-1 - TRBV27
CASSLVPPPAPNTGELFF TRBJ2-2 - TRBV7-2
CASSLEGGAVGELFF TRBJ2-2 - TRBV7-2
CASSLAGYNYGYTF TRBJ1-2 - TRBV5-1
CASSLATVTLGQGAPF TRBJ1-2 once TRBV7-2
CATSRDDGYGYTF TRBJ1-2 - TRBV15
CATSPGTVSNSPLHF TRBJ1-6 - TRBV15
CASSLWAGKPTGELFF TRBJ2-2 - TRBV27
CSVRLAGVVTQYF TRBJ2-5 - TRBV29-1
CASSLEAYTEAFF TRBJ1-1 once TRBV5-1
CASSRLSGVTYEQYF TRBJ2-7 few TRBV4-3
CAIREGGLMNTEAFF TRBJ1-1 - TRBV10-3
CASSERNEQFF TRBJ2-1 - TRBV10-2
CASSLSPGFGSSYNEQFF TRBJ2-1 few TRBV28